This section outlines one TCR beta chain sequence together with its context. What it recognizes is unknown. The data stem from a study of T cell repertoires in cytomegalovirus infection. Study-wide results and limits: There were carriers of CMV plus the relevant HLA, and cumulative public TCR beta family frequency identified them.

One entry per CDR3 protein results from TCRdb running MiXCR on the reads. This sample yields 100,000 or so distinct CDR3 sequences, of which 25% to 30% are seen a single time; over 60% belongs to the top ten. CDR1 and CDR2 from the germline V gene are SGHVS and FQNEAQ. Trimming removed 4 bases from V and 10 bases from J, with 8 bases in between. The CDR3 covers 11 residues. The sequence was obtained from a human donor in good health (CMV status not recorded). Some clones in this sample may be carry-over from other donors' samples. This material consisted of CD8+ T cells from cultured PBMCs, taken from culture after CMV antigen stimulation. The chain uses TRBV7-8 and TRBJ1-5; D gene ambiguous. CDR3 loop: CASSSGPPQHF. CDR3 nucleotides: TGTGCCAGCAGCTCTGGACCCCCCCAGCATTTT.